These T cell receptor beta chains were read from a single sample in a study of T cell responses to AZD1222 COVID-19 vaccine. The assay was immunoSEQ multiplex PCR, and TCRdb's table has in-frame clones only and misses some. The table shows 200,000 to 300,000 clones, with approximately 93% occurring only once. Here the sequenced sample was peripheral blood, taken on day 0 of AZD1222 vaccination. Every receptor here comes from an adult in good health. The CDR3 runs from the conserved cysteine through the conserved F or W. The D gene is left open where the match is weak. The listing skips clone size in some rows; elsewhere it reads once, few, many or a size class.

TRBJ1-1 | NA | TRBV19 | once | TGTGCCAGTAGGGTGGGGGGCACTGAAGCTTTCTTT | CASRVGGTEAFF
TRBJ1-6 | TRBD1 | TRBV19 | NA | TGTGCCAGTAGTATAAAACAGGGGGCTTCACCCCTCCACTTT | CASSIKQGASPLHF
TRBJ1-5 | NA | TRBV7-3 | NA | TGTGCCAGCAGCCACCGGGCAGATAGCAATCAGCCCCAGCATTTT | CASSHRADSNQPQHF
TRBJ2-1 | NA | TRBV4-1 | NA | TGCGCCAGCAGCCGAGGATTCGGGGCGATTGAGCAGTTCTTC | CASSRGFGAIEQFF
TRBJ1-1 | NA | TRBV12-2 | NA | TGTGCAAGTCGCTTAGGCAGGGCGGACACTGAAGCTTTCTTT | CASRLGRADTEAFF
TRBJ1-1 | TRBD1 | TRBV6-2/TRBV6-3 | NA | TGTGCCAGCAGTAACAGGGGAGTAGACACTGAAGCTTTCTTT | CASSNRGVDTEAFF
TRBJ2-3 | TRBD2 | TRBV5-4 | NA | TGTGCCAGCAGTTGGGGGGGACCGTCAGATACGCAGTATTTT | CASSWGGPSDTQYF
TRBJ2-2 | NA | TRBV6-5 | NA | TGTGCCAGCAGTTATCTGACCGGGGAGCTGTTTTTT | CASSYLTGELFF
TRBJ1-4 | NA | TRBV28 | NA | TGTGCCAGCAGTTTATGGGGGGCAGCGACTAATGAAAAACTGTTTTTT | CASSLWGAATNEKLFF
TRBJ1-2 | NA | TRBV6-5 | NA | TGTGCCAGCATCAGTCTGCGGGGCTTTGGCTACACCTTC | CASISLRGFGYTF
TRBJ2-7 | TRBD2 | TRBV19 | once | TGTGCCAGTAGTATAGTTGGCGGGGGAGTGATCTACGAGCAGTACTTC | CASSIVGGGVIYEQYF
TRBJ1-4 | NA | TRBV6-1 | NA | TGTGCCAGCAGTGAAGGGGACGGCCTTGAAAAACTGTTTTTT | CASSEGDGLEKLFF
TRBJ1-4 | NA | TRBV4-2 | NA | TGTGCCAGCTCTCCCAGGGAAGGAAATGAAAAACTGTTTTTT | CASSPREGNEKLFF
TRBJ1-4 | NA | TRBV24-1 | NA | TGTGCCACCAGTGAGGGATTTCGGCCGTTTTTT | CATSEGFRPFF
TRBJ2-1 | NA | TRBV28 | NA | TGTGCCAGCAGTCTACCCGGGTTTCATGAGCAGTTCTTC | CASSLPGFHEQFF
TRBJ2-7 | NA | TRBV21-1 | NA | TGTGCCAGCAGCAAAAAAAACGGGAACGGGGAGAGGGGCTCCTACGAGCAGTACTTC | CASSKKNGNGERGSYEQYF
TRBJ2-1 | NA | TRBV7-3 | NA | TGTGCCAGCAGCTTAGGGTGGACTAAACCCCGGGAGCAGTTCTTC | CASSLGWTKPREQFF
TRBJ2-2 | TRBD2 | TRBV24-1 | once | TGTGCCACCCCAGGCGGGAGGGTGAACACCGGGGAGCTGTTTTTT | CATPGGRVNTGELFF
TRBJ1-4 | NA | TRBV7-3 | NA | TGTGCCAGCAGCCCCGGGGCCCAGCCGACTAATGAAAAACTGTTTTTT | CASSPGAQPTNEKLFF
TRBJ1-1 | NA | TRBV7-2 | NA | TGTGCCAGCAGCCCCACCGGCCTGGGGGTTTCTGAAGCTTTCTTT | CASSPTGLGVSEAFF
TRBJ1-1 | NA | TRBV6-5 | NA | TGTGCCAGTGTCCAGTCGGGACAGAACACTGAAGCTTTCTTT | CASVQSGQNTEAFF
TRBJ1-1 | NA | TRBV11-2 | NA | TGTGCCAGCAGCCCAGGGGATTTTGACACTGAAGCTTTCTTT | CASSPGDFDTEAFF
TRBJ2-7 | TRBD2 | TRBV28 | NA | TGTGCCAGCAGTTCGCGACTAGCCCCTTACGAGCAGTACTTC | CASSSRLAPYEQYF
TRBJ1-2 | NA | TRBV29-1 | NA | TGCAGCGTTGAAGGGAGGGAGTGGGCCTATGGCTACACCTTC | CSVEGREWAYGYTF
TRBJ1-5 | NA | TRBV19 | NA | TGTGCCAGTAGTTCGTTATATAATCAGCCCCAGCATTTT | CASSSLYNQPQHF
TRBJ2-7 | NA | TRBV4-2 | NA | TGTGCCAGCAGCCAAACAATGCCCCGGGACTTTTCATACGAGCAGTACTTC | CASSQTMPRDFSYEQYF
TRBJ2-1 | NA | TRBV18 | NA | TGTGCCAGCTCACCAGGCAGCCCCTACAATGAGCAGTTCTTC | CASSPGSPYNEQFF
TRBJ2-7 | TRBD2 | TRBV28 | NA | TGTGCCAGCAGCCTCCGGGGGGGCCGGATCAGGAAGTACTTC | CASSLRGGRIRKYF
TRBJ2-7 | NA | TRBV5-6 | NA | TGTGCCAGCAGCTTGGCCCTTGGCGAGCAGTACTTC | CASSLALGEQYF
TRBJ2-2 | NA | TRBV3-1/TRBV3-2 | NA | TGTGCCAGCAGCCTGCAGGGAACCGGGGAGCTGTTTTTT | CASSLQGTGELFF
TRBJ1-1 | NA | TRBV6-2/TRBV6-3 | NA | TGTGCCAGCAGTCCGGGGCCGGGGGAGAACACTGAAGCTTTCTTT | CASSPGPGENTEAFF
TRBJ1-1 | NA | TRBV19 | NA | TGTGCCAGTAGTATGATATCCACTGAAGCTTTCTTT | CASSMISTEAFF
TRBJ2-1 | NA | TRBV5-6 | NA | TGTGCCAGCAGCTTAGGGGGTTCCTACAATGAGCAGTTCTTC | CASSLGGSYNEQFF
TRBJ1-1 | NA | TRBV28 | NA | TGTGCCAGCAGAGGGGGGCCGAACACTGAAGCTTTCTTT | CASRGGPNTEAFF
TRBJ1-5 | NA | TRBV21-1 | NA | TGTGCCAGCAGCAAAGGACGGCTGGGGATGCAGCCCCAGCATTTT | CASSKGRLGMQPQHF
TRBJ1-2 | NA | TRBV2 | NA | TGTGCCAGCACCTTGGGTCTTACTAACTATGGCTACACCTTC | CASTLGLTNYGYTF
TRBJ2-7 | NA | TRBV11-2 | NA | TGTGCCAGCGAGAATGGGGGGTCCGGCTCCTACGAGCAGTACTTC | CASENGGSGSYEQYF
TRBJ2-3 | NA | TRBV10-3 | NA | TGTGCCATCAGTGAGTCTATCCGCACAGATACGCAGTATTTT | CAISESIRTDTQYF
TRBJ1-2 | NA | TRBV11-2 | NA | TGTGCCAGCAGCACACAGGGCTCTGGCTACACCTTC | CASSTQGSGYTF
TRBJ1-2 | TRBD1 | TRBV5-6 | NA | TGTGCCAGCAGATGGACAGGGGAGGGCTATGGCTACACCTTC | CASRWTGEGYGYTF
TRBJ2-7 | NA | TRBV4-1 | NA | TGCGCCAGCAGCCAAGTTCGCGCGGCGAGCCCCTACGAGCAGTACTTC | CASSQVRAASPYEQYF
TRBJ2-2 | TRBD2 | TRBV28 | NA | TGTGCCAGCAGCCCCGGGACTAGGAGAACCGGGGAGCTGTTTTTT | CASSPGTRRTGELFF
TRBJ2-1 | NA | TRBV7-2 | NA | TGTGCCAGCAGCTTAGCGCGGTGGGATGAGCAGTTCTTC | CASSLARWDEQFF
TRBJ1-4 | TRBD1 | TRBV2 | NA | TGTGCCAGCAGCGCTACAGGGGGAGATAGTGAAAAACTGTTTTTT | CASSATGGDSEKLFF
TRBJ1-2 | NA | TRBV7-2 | NA | TGTGCCAGCAGGCAACGTTCAGGGTTTGGCTACACCTTC | CASRQRSGFGYTF
TRBJ2-7 | NA | TRBV14 | NA | TGTGCCAGCAGCTCCTATTACGAGCAGTACTTC | CASSSYYEQYF
TRBJ2-7 | TRBD2 | TRBV10-3 | NA | TGTGCCATCAGACCCCCGGGACTAGTCTACGAGCAGTACTTC | CAIRPPGLVYEQYF